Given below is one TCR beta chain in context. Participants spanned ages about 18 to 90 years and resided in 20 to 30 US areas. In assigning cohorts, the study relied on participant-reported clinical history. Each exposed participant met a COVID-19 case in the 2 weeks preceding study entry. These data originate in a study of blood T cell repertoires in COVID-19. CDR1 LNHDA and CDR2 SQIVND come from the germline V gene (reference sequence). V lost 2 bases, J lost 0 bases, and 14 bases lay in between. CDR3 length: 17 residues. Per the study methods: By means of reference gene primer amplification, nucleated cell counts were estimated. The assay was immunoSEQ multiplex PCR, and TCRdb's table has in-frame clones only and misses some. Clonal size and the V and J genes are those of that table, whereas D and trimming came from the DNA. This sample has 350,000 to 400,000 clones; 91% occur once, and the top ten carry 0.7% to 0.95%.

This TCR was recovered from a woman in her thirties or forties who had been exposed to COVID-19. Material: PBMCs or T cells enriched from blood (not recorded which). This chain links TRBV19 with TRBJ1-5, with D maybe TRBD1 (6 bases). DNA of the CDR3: TGTGCCAGTAGTATACGGCCCGAGGGACATAGCAATCAGCCCCAGCATTTT. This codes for CASSIRPEGHSNQPQHF. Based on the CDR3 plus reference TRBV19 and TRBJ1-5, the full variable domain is DGGITQSPKYLFRKEGQNVTLSCEQNLNHDAMYWYRQDPGQGLRLIYYSQIVNDFQKGDIAEGYSVSREKKESFPLTVTSAQKNPTAFYLCASSIRPEGHSNQPQHFGDGTRLSIL.